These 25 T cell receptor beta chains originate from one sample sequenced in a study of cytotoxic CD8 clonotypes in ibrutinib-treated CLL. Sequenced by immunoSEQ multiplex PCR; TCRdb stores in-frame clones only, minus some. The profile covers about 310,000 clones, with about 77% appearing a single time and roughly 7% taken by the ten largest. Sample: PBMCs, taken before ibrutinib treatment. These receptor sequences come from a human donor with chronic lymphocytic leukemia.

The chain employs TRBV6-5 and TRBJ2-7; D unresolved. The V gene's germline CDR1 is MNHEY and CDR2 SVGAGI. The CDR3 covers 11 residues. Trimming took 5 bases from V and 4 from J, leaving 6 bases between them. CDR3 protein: CASSDTYEQYF. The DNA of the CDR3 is TGTGCCAGCAGTGACACTTACGAGCAGTACTTC.

As DNA, the CDR3 is TGTGCCAGTAGTATGGGCAGGGCCTACGAGCAGTACTTC. Translation: CASSMGRAYEQYF. The gene calls are TRBV19 and TRBJ2-7; TRBD1 might be the D (5 bases). CDR3 size: 13 residues. V was trimmed by 3 bases and J by 2 bases, leaving 8 bases between them. Germline lookup yields CDR1 LNHDA and CDR2 SQIVND (reference sequence).

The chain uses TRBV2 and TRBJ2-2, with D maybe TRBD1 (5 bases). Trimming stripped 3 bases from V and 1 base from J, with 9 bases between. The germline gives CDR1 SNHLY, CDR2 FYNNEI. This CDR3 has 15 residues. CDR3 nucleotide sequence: TGTGCCAGCAGTGAGGGGCCGCTGAACACCGGGGAGCTGTTTTTT. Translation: CASSEGPLNTGELFF.

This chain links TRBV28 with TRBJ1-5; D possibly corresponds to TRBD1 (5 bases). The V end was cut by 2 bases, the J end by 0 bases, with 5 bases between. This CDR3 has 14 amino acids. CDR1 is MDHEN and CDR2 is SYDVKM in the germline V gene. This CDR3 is CASSLGGSNQPQHF. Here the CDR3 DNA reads TGTGCCAGCAGTTTAGGGGGTAGCAATCAGCCCCAGCATTTT.

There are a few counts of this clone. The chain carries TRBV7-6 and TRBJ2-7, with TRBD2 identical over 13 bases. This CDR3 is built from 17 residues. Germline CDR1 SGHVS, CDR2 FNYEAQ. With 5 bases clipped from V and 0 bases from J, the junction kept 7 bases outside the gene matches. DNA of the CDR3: TGTGCCAGCAGCCCTAGAGGACTAGCGGGAGTCTCCTACGAGCAGTACTTC. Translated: CASSPRGLAGVSYEQYF.

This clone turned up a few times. CDR3 sequence reads: CASSKTSGLTLAKNIQYF. The CDR3 bases are TGTGCCAGCAGCAAGACTAGCGGCCTCACACTAGCCAAAAACATTCAGTACTTC. The chain joins TRBV27 to TRBJ2-4; TRBD2 matches 9 bases. Germline V gene sequence: CDR1 MNHEY, CDR2 SMNVEV (reference sequence). The CDR3 sequence is 18 residues long. The J segment lost 0 bases and the V segment lost 6 bases, leaving 12 bases of the junction unmatched.

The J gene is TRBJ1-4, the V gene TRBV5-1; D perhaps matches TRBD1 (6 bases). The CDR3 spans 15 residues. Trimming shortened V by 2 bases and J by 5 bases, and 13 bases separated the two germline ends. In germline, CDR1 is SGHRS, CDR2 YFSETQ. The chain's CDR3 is CASSFGGGQNEKLFF. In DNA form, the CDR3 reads TGCGCCAGCAGCTTCGGAGGCGGACAGAATGAAAAACTGTTTTTT.

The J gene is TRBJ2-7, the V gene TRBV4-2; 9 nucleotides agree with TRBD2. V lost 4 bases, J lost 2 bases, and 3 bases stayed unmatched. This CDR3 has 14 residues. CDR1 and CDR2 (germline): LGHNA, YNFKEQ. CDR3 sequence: CASSLGLAPYEQYF. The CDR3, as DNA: TGTGCCAGCAGCCTGGGACTAGCCCCCTACGAGCAGTACTTC.

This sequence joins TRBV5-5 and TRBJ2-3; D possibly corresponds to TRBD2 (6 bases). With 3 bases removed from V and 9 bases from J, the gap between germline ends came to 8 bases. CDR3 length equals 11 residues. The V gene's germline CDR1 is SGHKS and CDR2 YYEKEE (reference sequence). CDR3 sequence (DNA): TGTGCCAGCAGCTCTGGAGGGACGCAGTATTTT. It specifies CASSSGGTQYF. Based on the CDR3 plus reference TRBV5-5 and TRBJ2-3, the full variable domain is DAGVTQSPTHLIKTRGQQVTLRCSPISGHKSVSWYQQVLGQGPQFIFQYYEKEERGRGNFPDRFSARQFPNYSSELNVNALLLGDSALYLCASSSGGTQYFGPGTRLTVL.

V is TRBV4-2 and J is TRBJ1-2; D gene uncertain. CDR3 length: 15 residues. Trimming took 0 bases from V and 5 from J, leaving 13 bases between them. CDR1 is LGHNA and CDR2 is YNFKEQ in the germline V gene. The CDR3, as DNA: TGTGCCAGCAGCCAAGATTCGGGCCTGGGTTATGGCTACACCTTC. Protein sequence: CASSQDSGLGYGYTF.

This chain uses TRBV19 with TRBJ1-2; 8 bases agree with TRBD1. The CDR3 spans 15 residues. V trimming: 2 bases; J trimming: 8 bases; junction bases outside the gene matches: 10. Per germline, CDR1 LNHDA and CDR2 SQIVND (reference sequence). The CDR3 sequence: CASSITATGAFGYTF. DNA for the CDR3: TGTGCCAGTAGTATAACCGCGACAGGGGCCTTCGGCTACACCTTC.

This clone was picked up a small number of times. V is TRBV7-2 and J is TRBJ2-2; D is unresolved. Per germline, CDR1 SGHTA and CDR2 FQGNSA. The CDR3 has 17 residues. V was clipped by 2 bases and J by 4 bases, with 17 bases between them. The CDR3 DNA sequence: TGTGCCAGCAGCTTAACCCCCGGCGCCCGTGGCACCGGGGAGCTGTTTTTT. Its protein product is CASSLTPGARGTGELFF.

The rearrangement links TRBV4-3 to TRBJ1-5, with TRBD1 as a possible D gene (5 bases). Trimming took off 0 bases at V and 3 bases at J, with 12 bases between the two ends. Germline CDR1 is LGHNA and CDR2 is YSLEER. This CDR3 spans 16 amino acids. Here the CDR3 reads CASSQEVGRNNQPQHF. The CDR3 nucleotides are TGCGCCAGCAGCCAAGAGGTGGGGCGGAACAATCAGCCCCAGCATTTT.

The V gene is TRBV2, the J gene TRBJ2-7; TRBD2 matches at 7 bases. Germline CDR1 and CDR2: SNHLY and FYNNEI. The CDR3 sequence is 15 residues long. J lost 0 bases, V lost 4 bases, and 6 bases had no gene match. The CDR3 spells CASSGGWGGSYEQYF. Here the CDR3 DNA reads TGTGCCAGCAGTGGCGGTTGGGGGGGCTCCTACGAGCAGTACTTC. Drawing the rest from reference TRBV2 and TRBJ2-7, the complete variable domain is EPEVTQTPSHQVTQMGQEVILRCVPISNHLYFYWYRQILGQKVEFLVSFYNNEISEKSEIFDDQFSVERPDGSNFTLKIRSTKLEDSAMYFCASSGGWGGSYEQYFGPGTRLTVT.

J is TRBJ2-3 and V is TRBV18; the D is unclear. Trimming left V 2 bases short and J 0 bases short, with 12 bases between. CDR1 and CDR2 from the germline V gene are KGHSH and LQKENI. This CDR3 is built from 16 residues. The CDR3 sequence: CASSPSGFASTDTQYF. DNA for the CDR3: TGTGCCAGCTCACCATCCGGATTCGCTAGCACAGATACGCAGTATTTT.

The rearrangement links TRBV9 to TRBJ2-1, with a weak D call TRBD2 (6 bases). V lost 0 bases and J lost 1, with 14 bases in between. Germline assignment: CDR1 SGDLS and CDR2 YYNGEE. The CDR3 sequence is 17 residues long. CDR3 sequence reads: CASSVDGRRRSYNEQFF. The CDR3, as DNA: TGTGCCAGCAGCGTAGACGGGAGAAGAAGGTCCTACAATGAGCAGTTCTTC.

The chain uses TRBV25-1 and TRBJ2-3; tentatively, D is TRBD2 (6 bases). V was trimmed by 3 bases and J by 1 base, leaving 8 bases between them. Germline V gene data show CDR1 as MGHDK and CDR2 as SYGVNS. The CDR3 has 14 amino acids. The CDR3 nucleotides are TGTGCCAGCAGTGATACTAGCCGCACAGATACGCAGTATTTT. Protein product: CASSDTSRTDTQYF.

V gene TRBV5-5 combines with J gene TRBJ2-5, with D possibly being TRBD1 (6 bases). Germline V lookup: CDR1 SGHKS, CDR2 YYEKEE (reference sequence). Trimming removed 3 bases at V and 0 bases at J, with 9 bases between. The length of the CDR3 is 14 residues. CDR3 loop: CASSSGQHQETQYF. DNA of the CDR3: TGTGCCAGCAGCTCGGGACAACACCAAGAGACCCAGTACTTC.

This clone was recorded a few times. The CDR3 DNA sequence: TGTGCCAGCATGCACAGGCGGGAGGGTACCTACGAGCAGTACTTC. It translates to CASMHRREGTYEQYF. This chain joins TRBV2 and TRBJ2-7, with 9 bases matching TRBD2. V dropped 7 bases and J dropped 2; count of bases not matched to a gene: 9. CDR3 length: 15 residues. The germline gives CDR1 SNHLY, CDR2 FYNNEI.

The CDR3 reads CASSQDYGTGFFTF. CDR3 DNA: TGCGCCAGCAGCCAAGATTATGGCACAGGGTTCTTCACCTTC. The V call is TRBV4-1, the J call TRBJ1-2; D is possibly TRBD1 (6 bases). Germline V gene sequence: CDR1 MGHRA, CDR2 YSYEKL. The CDR3 has 14 amino acids. Trimming stripped 0 bases from V and 13 bases from J, with 18 bases between.

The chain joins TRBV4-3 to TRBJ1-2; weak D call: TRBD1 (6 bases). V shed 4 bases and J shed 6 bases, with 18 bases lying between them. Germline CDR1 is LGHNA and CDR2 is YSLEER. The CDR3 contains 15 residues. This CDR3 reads CASSRQFRGADGYTF. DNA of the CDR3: TGCGCCAGCAGCCGACAATTCAGGGGAGCCGATGGCTACACCTTC.

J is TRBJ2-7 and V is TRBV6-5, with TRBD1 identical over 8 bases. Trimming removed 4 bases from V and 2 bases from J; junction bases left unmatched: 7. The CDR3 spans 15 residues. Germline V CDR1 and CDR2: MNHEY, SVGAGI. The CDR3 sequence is CASSSRQGWTYEQYF. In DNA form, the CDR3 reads TGTGCCAGCAGTTCCAGACAGGGGTGGACCTACGAGCAGTACTTC.

CDR3 in amino acids: CASSLYLTRRDSQRTQYF. DNA for the CDR3: TGTGCCAGCAGCTTATACTTGACACGGCGGGACTCACAGAGAACGCAGTATTTT. This rearrangement joins TRBV11-1 to TRBJ2-3; a possible D gene is TRBD2 (6 bases). Germline assignment: CDR1 SGHAT and CDR2 FQDESV (reference sequence). The CDR3 length is 18 residues. The germline V and J ends were trimmed by 2 bases and 9 bases, with 27 bases remaining between them. The whole variable domain, remainder taken from reference TRBV11-1 and TRBJ2-3, is EAEVAQSPRYKITEKSQAVAFWCDPISGHATLYWYRQILGQGPELLVQFQDESVVDDSQLPKDRFSAERLKGVDSTLKIQPAELGDSAMYLCASSLYLTRRDSQRTQYFGPGTRLTVL.

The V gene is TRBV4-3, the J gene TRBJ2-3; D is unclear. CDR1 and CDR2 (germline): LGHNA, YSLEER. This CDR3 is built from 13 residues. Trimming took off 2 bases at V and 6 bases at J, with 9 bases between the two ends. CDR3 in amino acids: CASSQYVFDTQYF. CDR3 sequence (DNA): TGCGCCAGCAGCCAATACGTTTTCGATACGCAGTATTTT.

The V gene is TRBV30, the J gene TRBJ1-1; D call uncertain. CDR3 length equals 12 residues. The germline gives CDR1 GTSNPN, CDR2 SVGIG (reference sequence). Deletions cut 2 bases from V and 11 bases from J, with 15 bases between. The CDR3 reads CAWSMGFSTAFF. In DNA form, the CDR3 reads TGTGCCTGGAGTATGGGGTTTTCTACGGCTTTCTTT.